These 17 T cell receptor beta chains came from one sample sequenced in a study of T cells in localized non-small cell lung cancer (dated by TCRdb to about 2020). The library was made by the immunoSEQ multiplex PCR assay. TCRdb mirrors the immuneACCESS table, restricted to in-frame sequences. Some clones are absent from its copies; in checked studies, under half trace to an unresolved V gene, and the reason for the others is unknown. Present in this sample are 30,000 to 40,000 clones, around 85% of which were seen just once. The ten largest clones represent around 6.4% of the sample. Material: peripheral blood, obtained before any cancer treatment. These receptors all stem from a man aged 40 to 70 with stage I lung adenocarcinoma.

V and J are TRBV28 and TRBJ2-7, with TRBD1 matching over 7 bases. The CDR3 has 15 amino acids. V lost 5 bases, J lost 2 bases, and 9 bases stayed unmatched. Germline assignment: CDR1 MDHEN and CDR2 SYDVKM. The CDR3 reads CASSVGTERAYEQYF. The CDR3 DNA reads as TGTGCCAGCAGTGTAGGGACAGAAAGAGCCTACGAGCAGTACTTC.

This clone was detected a few times. V is TRBV28 and J is TRBJ1-4, with D tentatively TRBD1 (6 bases). Germline CDR1 is MDHEN and CDR2 is SYDVKM. The CDR3 length is 16 residues. V lost 2 bases and J 6 bases, leaving 16 bases between the germline ends. CDR3 DNA: TGTGCCAGCAGTTTACTCCAGGGGAGGCGTTATGAAAAACTGTTTTTT. Its protein product is CASSLLQGRRYEKLFF.

The V call is TRBV4-1, the J call TRBJ2-5; D is undetermined. CDR1 MGHRA and CDR2 YSYEKL come from the germline V gene. V dropped 1 base and J dropped 5 bases, with 14 bases sitting between them. The CDR3 contains 15 residues. The CDR3 here is CASSQAWPDGETQYF. DNA for the CDR3: TGCGCCAGCAGCCAAGCATGGCCCGATGGGGAGACCCAGTACTTC.

This chain connects TRBV7-2 to TRBJ1-1, with TRBD1 identical over 9 bases. The V gene end was trimmed by 3 bases and the J gene end by 5 bases; junction bases not matched to a gene: 7. Germline V gene data show CDR1 as SGHTA and CDR2 as FQGNSA. CDR3 length: 15 amino acids. In nucleotides, the CDR3 is TGTGCCAGCAGCTTTCAACAGGGGGCGATTACTGAAGCTTTCTTT. Amino acids: CASSFQQGAITEAFF.

The chain links TRBV2 to TRBJ2-7, with D hard to call. There are 14 residues in the CDR3. Germline values: CDR1 SNHLY, CDR2 FYNNEI. V lost 4 bases and J 2 bases, leaving 12 bases between the germline ends. The CDR3 sequence is CASSVETPTYEQYF. DNA of the CDR3: TGTGCCAGCAGTGTGGAGACACCAACCTACGAGCAGTACTTC.

This clone has just one count. The gene calls are TRBV29-1 and TRBJ2-1, with 7 bases that match TRBD2. The CDR3 has 16 amino acids. The junction had 12 bases not matched to a gene; V was cut back by 4 bases and J by 3 bases. Germline V CDR1 and CDR2: SQVTM, ANQGSEA. The CDR3 DNA follows: TGCAGCGTTGGGGAGTTGGGCGGGAGAGTCTACAATGAGCAGTTCTTC. Amino acid sequence: CSVGELGGRVYNEQFF.

The chain employs TRBV28 and TRBJ1-2, with D uncertain. Germline lookup yields CDR1 MDHEN and CDR2 SYDVKM. This CDR3 region has 14 residues. V gave up 2 bases and J gave up 3 bases, with 10 bases separating them. CDR3 in amino acids: CASSLQRTDYGYTF. In nucleotides, the CDR3 is TGTGCCAGCAGTTTACAACGGACTGACTATGGCTACACCTTC.

This chain joins TRBV7-3 and TRBJ2-2; D is perhaps TRBD2 (5 bases). The CDR3 length is 16 residues. The V gene lost 4 bases and the J gene lost 0 bases, with 12 bases spanning the gap. Germline V CDR1 and CDR2: SGHTA, FQGTGA. The CDR3 nucleotides are TGTGCCAGCAGCTCTTGGGCACTAGCGAACACCGGGGAGCTGTTTTTT. Translated: CASSSWALANTGELFF. Based on the CDR3 plus reference TRBV7-3 and TRBJ2-2, the full variable domain is GAGVSQTPSNKVTEKGKYVELRCDPISGHTALYWYRQSLGQGPEFLIYFQGTGAADDSGLPNDRFFAVRPEGSVSTLKIQRTERGDSAVYLCASSSWALANTGELFFGEGSRLTVL.

The chain has TRBV28 and TRBJ2-7; D possibly corresponds to TRBD1 (5 bases). The CDR3 is 13 residues long. Trimming removed 5 bases from V and 4 bases from J, with 12 bases in between. Germline V CDR1 and CDR2: MDHEN, SYDVKM. The CDR3 loop reads CASSRRTPYEQYF. The CDR3 region has the DNA TGTGCCAGCAGTCGACGGACACCTTACGAGCAGTACTTC.

The rearrangement uses TRBV29-1 and TRBJ2-1, with TRBD2 identical over 9 bases. The V gene end was trimmed by 0 bases and the J gene end by 5 bases; junction bases not matched to a gene: 11. Looked up from germline, CDR1 is SQVTM and CDR2 is ANQGSEA. This CDR3 region has 17 residues. The CDR3 sequence: CSVEDPFSGSTNNEQFF. The CDR3 DNA follows: TGCAGCGTTGAAGACCCCTTTAGCGGGAGTACAAACAATGAGCAGTTCTTC.

This chain connects TRBV7-6 to TRBJ1-1; a weak D match, TRBD1 (6 bases). CDR3 length: 14 amino acids. V gave up 5 bases and J gave up 5 bases, with 15 bases separating them. CDR1 and CDR2 (germline): SGHVS, FNYEAQ. In nucleotides, the CDR3 is TGTGCCAGCAGCCCGCAGGGGTTAGGGACTGAAGCTTTCTTT. Its protein product is CASSPQGLGTEAFF. Based on the CDR3 plus reference TRBV7-6 and TRBJ1-1, the full variable domain is GAGVSQSPRYKVTKRGQDVALRCDPISGHVSLYWYRQALGQGPEFLTYFNYEAQQDKSGLPNDRFSAERPEGSISTLTIQRTEQRDSAMYRCASSPQGLGTEAFFGQGTRLTVV.

The chain is built from TRBV5-4 and TRBJ2-7, with TRBD1 matching over 10 bases. The CDR3 loop spans 15 amino acids. Germline loops: CDR1 SGHNT, CDR2 YYREEE (reference sequence). Trimming took 4 bases from V and 2 from J; bases not matched to a gene: 6. Written as DNA, the CDR3 is TGTGCCAGCAGCCCCCCCGGACAGGGGGCCTACGAGCAGTACTTC. It translates to CASSPPGQGAYEQYF.

Written as DNA, the CDR3 is TGTGCCAGCAGCACCCCAGCGGGATCCACAGATACGCAGTATTTT. This encodes CASSTPAGSTDTQYF. J is TRBJ2-3 and V is TRBV5-4, with 7 bases that match TRBD2. V dropped 4 bases and J dropped 2; count of bases not matched to a gene: 7. This CDR3 is 15 amino acids long. CDR1 SGHNT and CDR2 YYREEE come from the germline V gene (reference sequence).

The chain recombines TRBV27 with TRBJ2-1; 8 bases map to TRBD1. The CDR3 is 12 residues long. Trimming took 6 bases from V and 6 from J; bases not matched to a gene: 1. The germline CDR1 and CDR2 sequences are MNHEY and SMNVEV (reference sequence). The CDR3 DNA is TGTGCCAGCAGCACAGGGGGCAATGAGCAGTTCTTC. Its protein product is CASSTGGNEQFF.

A single count supports this clone. As DNA, the CDR3 is TGTGCCAGCAGGGGGCGGACAGGGGTGGGCACAGATACGCAGTATTTT. As protein: CASRGRTGVGTDTQYF. This chain joins TRBV28 and TRBJ2-3; TRBD1 matches 9 bases. The CDR3 runs 16 residues. Losses at the gene ends were 6 bases for V and 1 base for J; bases not matched to a gene: 8. CDR1 and CDR2 (germline): MDHEN, SYDVKM.

The chain recombines TRBV7-8 with TRBJ1-1; TRBD1 is a possible D gene (6 bases). V was pared by 0 bases and J by 4 bases, with 12 bases between. Germline V CDR1 and CDR2: SGHVS, FQNEAQ. This CDR3 contains 15 residues. The CDR3 here is CASSLARARGTEAFF. In DNA form, the CDR3 reads TGTGCCAGCAGCTTAGCGAGGGCCAGGGGCACTGAAGCTTTCTTT. The whole variable domain, filled in from reference TRBV7-8 and TRBJ1-1, reads GAGVSQSPRYKVAKRGQDVALRCDPISGHVSLFWYQQALGQGPEFLTYFQNEAQLDKSGLPSDRFFAERPEGSVSTLKIQRTQQEDSAVYLCASSLARARGTEAFFGQGTRLTVV.

V and J are TRBV7-2 and TRBJ1-3, with D unclear. The V gene's germline CDR1 is SGHTA and CDR2 FQGNSA. The CDR3 spans 12 residues. The V end was cut by 5 bases, the J end by 1 base, with 3 bases between. The CDR3 region has the DNA TGTGCCAGCAGCCCTTCTGGAAACACCATATATTTT. Its translation: CASSPSGNTIYF.